This T cell receptor (beta chain) was identified during a study of blood T cells in healthy people across ages. The study, taken as a whole, reports: Naive T cell percentage and TCR beta diversity correlated strongly. Estimated diversity that came from one million T cells was considered an underestimate.

On this clonotype itself: Antigen unknown.

Primed by a sample-barcoded 5' primer and a J-beta primer mix, a second PCR proceeded for roughly 6 to 12 cycles. Via MiXCR, TCRdb re-called the 5' RACE reads, giving one row per CDR3 protein. The sample contains 1.5 million to 2 million distinct CDR3 sequences, around half of which appear only once. The sample consisted of blood. This receptor was identified in a woman in her forties in good health.

The CDR3 DNA reads as TGCGCCAGCAGCCCGGGGGGGGGGCCAGATACGCAGTATTTT. Protein product: CASSPGGGPDTQYF. This chain links TRBV5-1 with TRBJ2-3; 8 nucleotides match TRBD2. CDR3 length: 14 amino acids. The V gene end was trimmed by 4 bases and the J gene end by 4 bases; junction bases not matched to a gene: 5. Per germline, CDR1 SGHRS and CDR2 YFSETQ.